This TCR beta chain is from a study of T cell clones after liver transplantation. The study, taken as a whole, reports: A significant post-transplant drop in circulating graft-donor-reactive CD4 TCRbeta sequences occurred in most of the 8 subjects.

TCRdb's copy holds only in-frame clones and misses some; the assay was immunoSEQ multiplex PCR. The table shows 9,500 to 15,000 clones, with just under 75% occurring only once. CDR3 length: 16 amino acids. Trimming took 4 bases from V and 4 from J; bases not matched to a gene: 9. Germline lookup yields CDR1 SGDLS and CDR2 YYNGEE. Remarks on this clone: The antigen remains undetermined.

The starting material was CD8+ T cells from blood, obtained at the 22-month timepoint. The rearrangement uses TRBV9 and TRBJ2-1, with TRBD2 matching 9 bases. The source is a human patient who received a liver transplant. Some T cells may trace back to the graft donor. The CDR3 coding sequence is TGTGCCAGCAGCCCAGCTAGCGGGGCTCAATACAATGAGCAGTTCTTC. Translation: CASSPASGAQYNEQFF. Looking up the rest from reference TRBV9 and TRBJ2-1 gives the full variable domain: DSGVTQTPKHLITATGQRVTLRCSPRSGDLSVYWYQQSLDQGLQFLIQYYNGEERAKGNILERFSAQQFPDLHSELNLSSLELGDSALYFCASSPASGAQYNEQFFGPGTRLTVL.